This T cell receptor (beta chain) was documented in a study of blood T cell repertoires in COVID-19. The germline V gene encodes CDR1 LGHNA and CDR2 YSLEER. V lost 0 bases and J lost 4, with 13 bases in between. The CDR3 loop spans 15 amino acids. Original analysis: Amplified reference gene primers provided the basis for estimating nucleated cell counts. Produced via immunoSEQ multiplex PCR; TCRdb's table is partial and in-frame only. The V and J calls and the clone size are those of that table, but D and trimming were determined from the DNA. The sample lists 140,000 or so clones, approximately 84% seen once, with about 2.8% in the top ten. This clone was counted a few times.

The chain couples TRBV4-3 to TRBJ2-7; a possible D gene is TRBD2 (5 bases). Sequencing used peripheral blood. This sequence originates from a human donor with acute or convalescent COVID-19. The donor label of this sample is uncertain. In nucleotides, the CDR3 is TGCGCCAGCAGCCAAGATCGGGCGGGTAATTACGAGCAGTACTTC. Translation gives CASSQDRAGNYEQYF.